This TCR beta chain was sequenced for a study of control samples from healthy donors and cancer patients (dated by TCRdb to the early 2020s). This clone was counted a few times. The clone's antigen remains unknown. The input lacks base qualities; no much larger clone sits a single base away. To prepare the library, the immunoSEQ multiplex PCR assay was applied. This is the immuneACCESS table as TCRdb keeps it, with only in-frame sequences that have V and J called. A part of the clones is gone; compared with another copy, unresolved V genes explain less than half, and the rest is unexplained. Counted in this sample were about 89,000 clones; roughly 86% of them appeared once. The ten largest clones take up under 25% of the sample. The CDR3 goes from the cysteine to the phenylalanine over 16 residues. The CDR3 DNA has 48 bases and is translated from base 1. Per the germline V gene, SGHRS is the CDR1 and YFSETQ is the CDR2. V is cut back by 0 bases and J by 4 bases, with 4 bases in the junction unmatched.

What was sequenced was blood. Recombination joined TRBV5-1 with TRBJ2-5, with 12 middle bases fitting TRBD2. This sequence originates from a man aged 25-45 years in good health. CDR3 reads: CASSLGGLAGSETQYF. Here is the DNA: TGCGCCAGCAGCTTGGGCGGACTAGCGGGATCAGAGACCCAGTACTTC. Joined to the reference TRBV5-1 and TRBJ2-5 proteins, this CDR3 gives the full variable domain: KAGVTQTPRYLIKTRGQQVTLSCSPISGHRSVSWYQQTPGQGLQFLFEYFSETQRNKGNFPGRFSGRQFSNSRSEMNVSTLELGDSALYLCASSLGGLAGSETQYFGPGTRLLVL.